The sequence of this T cell receptor (beta chain) was determined in a study of T cells in Graves' hyperthyroidism and ophthalmopathy. In the study overall: Blood was drawn when the patient was first diagnosed and still untreated. Study conclusions and caveats: Model predictions of ophthalmopathy came a median approximately seven months before onset.

CDR3 size: 16 residues. From germline, CDR1 is PRHDT and CDR2 FYEKMQ (reference sequence). Trimming removed 5 bases from V and 10 bases from J; junction bases left unmatched: 15. This clonotype was seen more than once but under ten times. Its antigen is not identified. Using RNA transcripts as the source, TCR beta CDR3 regions were amplified. HTBI primers were used for first-round RT-PCR of the TCR CDR3. MiXCR, run by TCRdb on the multiplex PCR reads, gives a single entry per CDR3 protein. The sample holds about 600,000 distinct CDR3 sequences, around 16% seen once. Sequenced: blood. This sequence joins TRBV13 and TRBJ1-4; 8 nucleotides line up with TRBD1. The sequence was obtained from a middle-aged woman with Graves' ophthalmopathy. CDR3 nucleotides: TGTGCCAGCAGCGCGTATAGCCCCGGACAGGGAGGAAAACTGTTTTTT. It codes for CASSAYSPGQGGKLFF.